This paragraph covers one T cell receptor beta chain sequence. Its cognate antigen is unknown. These data come from a study of radiation and T cells in renal cell carcinoma. The study, taken as a whole, reports: From baseline, blood top tumor clonotypes peaked at 2 weeks post-radiation. Baseline intratumoral clonotype presence is unknown without pretreatment biopsies.

Time point specified: blood 4 weeks post-SBRT, at nephrectomy. The sample's treatment: 15 Gy SBRT to primary tumor, nephrectomy 4 weeks later. Nephrectomy followed 15 Gy stereotactic body radiation by 4 weeks. Serial blood draws occurred at baseline and 2 and 4 weeks post-SBRT. CDR1 and CDR2 (germline): SGHVS, FQNEAQ. The CDR3 contains 20 residues. Unmatched junction bases numbered 21, after V lost 5 bases and J lost 6 bases. Some clones are missing from TCRdb's copy, which holds only in-frame ones; the method was immunoSEQ multiplex PCR. The table has approximately 86,000 clones, around 85% seen once.

The V gene is TRBV7-8, the J gene TRBJ2-3; 12 nucleotides align to TRBD2. This receptor was taken from a man aged 50-59 years with renal cell carcinoma. Sequenced here: blood, sampled from a patient whose treatment included radiotherapy and nephrectomy. The CDR3 nucleotides are TGTGCCAGCAGCCGTCCCAGAATACGACTAGCGGGGGACCGCAGGGATACGCAGTATTTT. Translated: CASSRPRIRLAGDRRDTQYF.